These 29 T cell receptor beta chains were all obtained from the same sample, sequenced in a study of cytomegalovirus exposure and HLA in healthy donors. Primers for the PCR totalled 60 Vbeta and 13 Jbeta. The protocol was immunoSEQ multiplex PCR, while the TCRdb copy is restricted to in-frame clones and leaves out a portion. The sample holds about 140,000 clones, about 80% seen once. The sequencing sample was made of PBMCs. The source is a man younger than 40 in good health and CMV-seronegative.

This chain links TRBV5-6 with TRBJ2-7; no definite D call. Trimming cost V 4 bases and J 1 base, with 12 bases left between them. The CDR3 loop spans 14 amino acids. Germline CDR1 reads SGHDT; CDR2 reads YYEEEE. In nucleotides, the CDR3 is TGTGCCAGCAGCCCCCTTAGTGCGTCCTACGAGCAGTACTTC. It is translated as CASSPLSASYEQYF.

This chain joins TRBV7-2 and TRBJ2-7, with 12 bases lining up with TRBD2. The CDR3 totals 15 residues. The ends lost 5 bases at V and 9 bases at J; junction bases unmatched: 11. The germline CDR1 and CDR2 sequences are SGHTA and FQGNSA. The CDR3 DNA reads TGTGCCAGCAGCCCGGGACTAGCGGGTCCCTTAGTGCAGTACTTC. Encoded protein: CASSPGLAGPLVQYF.

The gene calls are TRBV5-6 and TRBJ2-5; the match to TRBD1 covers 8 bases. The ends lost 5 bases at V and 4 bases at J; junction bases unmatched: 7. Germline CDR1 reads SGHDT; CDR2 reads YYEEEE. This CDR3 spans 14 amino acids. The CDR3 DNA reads TGTGCCAGCAGTTCCAAGACAGGGGCAGAGACCCAGTACTTC. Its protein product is CASSSKTGAETQYF.

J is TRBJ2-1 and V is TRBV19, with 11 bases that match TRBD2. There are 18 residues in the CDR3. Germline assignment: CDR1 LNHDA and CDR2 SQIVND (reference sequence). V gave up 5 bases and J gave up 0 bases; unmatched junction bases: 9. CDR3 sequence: CASSSTTSGAPSYNEQFF. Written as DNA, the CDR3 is TGTGCCAGTAGTTCCACGACTAGCGGGGCGCCCTCCTACAATGAGCAGTTCTTC.

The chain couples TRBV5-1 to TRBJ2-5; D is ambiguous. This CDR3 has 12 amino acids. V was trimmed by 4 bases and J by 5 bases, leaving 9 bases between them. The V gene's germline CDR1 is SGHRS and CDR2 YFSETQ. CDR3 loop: CASSNTMETQYF. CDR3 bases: TGCGCCAGCAGCAACACCATGGAGACCCAGTACTTC.

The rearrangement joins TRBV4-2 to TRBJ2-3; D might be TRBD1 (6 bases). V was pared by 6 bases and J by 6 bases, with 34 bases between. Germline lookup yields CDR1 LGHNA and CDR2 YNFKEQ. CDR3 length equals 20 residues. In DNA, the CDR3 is TGTGCCAGCAGTCCATTCCTAATCGGACAGAGCGGAGTTGGGCCCGATACGCAGTATTTT. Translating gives CASSPFLIGQSGVGPDTQYF.

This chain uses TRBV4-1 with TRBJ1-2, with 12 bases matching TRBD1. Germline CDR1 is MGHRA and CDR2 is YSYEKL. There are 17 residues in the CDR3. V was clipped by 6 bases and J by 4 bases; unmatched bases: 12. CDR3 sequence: CASRPGTGGPKPYGYTF. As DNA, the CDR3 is TGCGCCAGCAGACCCGGGACAGGGGGCCCAAAGCCCTATGGCTACACCTTC.

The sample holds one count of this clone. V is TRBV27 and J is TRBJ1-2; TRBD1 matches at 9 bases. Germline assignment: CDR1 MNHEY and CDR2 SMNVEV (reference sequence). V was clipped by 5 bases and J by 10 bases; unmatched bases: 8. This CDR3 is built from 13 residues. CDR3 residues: CASSETGGVDYTF. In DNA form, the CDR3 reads TGTGCCAGCAGTGAAACAGGGGGCGTCGACTACACCTTC.

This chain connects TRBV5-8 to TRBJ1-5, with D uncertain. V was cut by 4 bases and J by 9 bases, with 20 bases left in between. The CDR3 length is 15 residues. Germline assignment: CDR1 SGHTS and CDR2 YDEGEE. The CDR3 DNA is TGTGCCAGCAGCCTTATAGACCGCTCAGCGAGGCCCCAGCATTTT. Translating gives CASSLIDRSARPQHF.

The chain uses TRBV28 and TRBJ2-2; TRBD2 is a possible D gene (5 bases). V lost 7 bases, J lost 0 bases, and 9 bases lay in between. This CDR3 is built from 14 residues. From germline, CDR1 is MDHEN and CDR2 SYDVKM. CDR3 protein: CASKRISNTGELFF. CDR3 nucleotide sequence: TGTGCCAGCAAGCGGATTTCGAACACCGGGGAGCTGTTTTTT.

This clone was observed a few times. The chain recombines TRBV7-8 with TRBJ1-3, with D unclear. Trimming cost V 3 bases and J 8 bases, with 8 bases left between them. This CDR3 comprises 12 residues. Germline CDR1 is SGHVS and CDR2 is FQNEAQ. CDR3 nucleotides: TGTGCCAGCAGCTTTGGAGGAGACACCATATATTTT. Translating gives CASSFGGDTIYF. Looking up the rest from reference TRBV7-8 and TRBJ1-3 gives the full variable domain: GAGVSQSPRYKVAKRGQDVALRCDPISGHVSLFWYQQALGQGPEFLTYFQNEAQLDKSGLPSDRFFAERPEGSVSTLKIQRTQQEDSAVYLCASSFGGDTIYFGEGSWLTVV.

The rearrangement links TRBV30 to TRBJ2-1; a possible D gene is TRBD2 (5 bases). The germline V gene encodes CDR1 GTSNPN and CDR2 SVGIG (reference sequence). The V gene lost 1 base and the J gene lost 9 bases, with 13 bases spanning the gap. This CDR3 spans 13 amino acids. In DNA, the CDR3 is TGTGCCTGGAGTGGATTAGCGCTAAGTGAGCAGTTCTTC. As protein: CAWSGLALSEQFF.

The chain's CDR3 is CASSVAGMYEQYF. In DNA, the CDR3 is TGTGCCAGCAGTGTGGCAGGGATGTACGAGCAGTACTTC. V is TRBV25-1 and J is TRBJ2-7, with a tentative D call TRBD1 (5 bases). V lost 4 bases, J lost 4 bases, and 11 bases lay in between. CDR3 length: 13 residues. Per the germline V gene, CDR1 is MGHDK and CDR2 is SYGVNS.

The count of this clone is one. CDR3 sequence reads: CASSIGTGGTGELFF. The CDR3 DNA follows: TGCGCCAGCAGCATCGGGACAGGGGGCACCGGGGAGCTGTTTTTT. V gene TRBV5-1 combines with J gene TRBJ2-2; 11 nucleotides align to TRBD1. The CDR3 spans 15 residues. J was trimmed by 4 bases and V by 4 bases; bases with no gene match: 3. The germline V gene has CDR1 SGHRS and CDR2 YFSETQ.

CDR3 nucleotides: TGTGCCAGCAGCTCCGGGGTTGCTGGAAACACCATATATTTT. It translates to CASSSGVAGNTIYF. This sequence joins TRBV7-2 and TRBJ1-3; D is unresolved. The germline V and J ends were trimmed by 4 bases and 2 bases, with 9 bases remaining between them. This CDR3 has 14 residues. CDR1 is SGHTA and CDR2 is FQGNSA in the germline V gene.

The CDR3 sequence is CSARDRSWVFF. The CDR3 DNA sequence: TGCAGTGCTAGAGACAGGTCTTGGGTTTTCTTT. J is TRBJ1-1 and V is TRBV20-1; D unresolved. In germline, CDR1 is DFQATT, CDR2 SNEGSKA (reference sequence). The germline V and J ends were trimmed by 0 bases and 13 bases, with 12 bases remaining between them. CDR3 length: 11 amino acids.

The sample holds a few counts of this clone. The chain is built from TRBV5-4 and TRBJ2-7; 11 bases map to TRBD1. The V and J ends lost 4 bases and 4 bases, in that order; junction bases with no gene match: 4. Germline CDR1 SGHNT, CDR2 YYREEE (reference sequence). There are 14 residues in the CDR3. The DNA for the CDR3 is TGTGCCAGCAGCCCGGGGACAGGGGGATACGAGCAGTACTTC. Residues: CASSPGTGGYEQYF.

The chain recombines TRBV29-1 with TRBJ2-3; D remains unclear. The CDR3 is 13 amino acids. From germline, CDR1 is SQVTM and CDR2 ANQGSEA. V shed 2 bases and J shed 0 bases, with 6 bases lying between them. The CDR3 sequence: CSVEFPSTDTQYF. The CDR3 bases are TGCAGCGTTGAATTCCCTAGCACAGATACGCAGTATTTT.

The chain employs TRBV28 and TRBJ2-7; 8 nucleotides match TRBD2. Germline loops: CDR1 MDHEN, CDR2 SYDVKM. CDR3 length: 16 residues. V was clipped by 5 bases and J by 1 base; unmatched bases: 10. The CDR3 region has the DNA TGTGCCAGCAGTCCCTACGCCGGGACTAGTTCCTACGAGCAGTACTTC. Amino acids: CASSPYAGTSSYEQYF.

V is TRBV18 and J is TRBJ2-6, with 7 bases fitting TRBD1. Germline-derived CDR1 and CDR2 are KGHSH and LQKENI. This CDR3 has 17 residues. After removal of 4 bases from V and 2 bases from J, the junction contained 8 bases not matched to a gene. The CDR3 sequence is CASSLRTTGAGANVLTF. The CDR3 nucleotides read TGTGCCAGCTCACTACGCACTACAGGGGCTGGGGCCAACGTCCTGACTTTC.

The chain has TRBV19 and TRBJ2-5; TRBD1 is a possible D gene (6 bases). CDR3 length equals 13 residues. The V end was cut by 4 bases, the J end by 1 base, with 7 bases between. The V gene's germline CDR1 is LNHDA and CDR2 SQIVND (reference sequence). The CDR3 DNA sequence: TGTGCCAGTAGTAGGACAGCCCAAGAGACCCAGTACTTC. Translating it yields CASSRTAQETQYF.

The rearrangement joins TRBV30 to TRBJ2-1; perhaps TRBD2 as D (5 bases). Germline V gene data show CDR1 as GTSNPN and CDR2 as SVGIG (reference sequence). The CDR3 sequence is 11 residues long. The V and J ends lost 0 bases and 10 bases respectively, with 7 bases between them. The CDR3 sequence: CAWSVRLEQFF. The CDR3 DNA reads TGTGCCTGGAGTGTACGACTAGAGCAGTTCTTC.

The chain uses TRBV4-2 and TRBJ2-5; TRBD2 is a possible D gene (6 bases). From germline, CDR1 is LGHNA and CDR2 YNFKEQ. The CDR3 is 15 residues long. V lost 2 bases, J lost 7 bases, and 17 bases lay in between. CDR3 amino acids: CASSQNTILARTQYF. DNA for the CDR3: TGTGCCAGCAGCCAAAACACCATACTAGCCCGGACCCAGTACTTC.

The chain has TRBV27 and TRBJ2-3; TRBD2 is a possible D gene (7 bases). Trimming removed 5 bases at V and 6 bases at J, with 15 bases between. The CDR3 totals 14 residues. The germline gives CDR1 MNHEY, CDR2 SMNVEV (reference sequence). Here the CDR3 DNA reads TGTGCCAGCAGTCCTATGGGGGGGCTGGATACGCAGTATTTT. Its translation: CASSPMGGLDTQYF.

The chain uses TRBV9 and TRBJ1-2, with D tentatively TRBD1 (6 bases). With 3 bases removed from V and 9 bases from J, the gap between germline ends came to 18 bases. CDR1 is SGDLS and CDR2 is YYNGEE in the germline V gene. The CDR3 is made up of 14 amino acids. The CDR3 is CASSAGVLRGRYTF. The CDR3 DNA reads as TGTGCCAGCAGCGCAGGGGTTCTTCGGGGCCGCTACACCTTC.

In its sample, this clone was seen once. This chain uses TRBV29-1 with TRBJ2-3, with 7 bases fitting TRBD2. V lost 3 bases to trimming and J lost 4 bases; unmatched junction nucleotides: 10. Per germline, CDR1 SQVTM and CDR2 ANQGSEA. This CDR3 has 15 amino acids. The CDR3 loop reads CSVESRRERPDTQYF. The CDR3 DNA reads TGCAGCGTTGAGTCACGGCGGGAGAGGCCAGATACGCAGTATTTT.

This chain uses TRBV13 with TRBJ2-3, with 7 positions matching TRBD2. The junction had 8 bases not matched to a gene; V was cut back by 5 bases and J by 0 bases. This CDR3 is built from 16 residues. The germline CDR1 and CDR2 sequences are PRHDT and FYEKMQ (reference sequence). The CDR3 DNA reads TGTGCCAGCAGCCTGCGGGAGCGGGTGAGCACAGATACGCAGTATTTT. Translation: CASSLRERVSTDTQYF.

The CDR3 coding sequence is TGTGCCAGCAGTTTATACATCGTAACAGGCACAGATACGCAGTATTTT. Amino acid sequence: CASSLYIVTGTDTQYF. The V and J genes are TRBV28 and TRBJ2-3; D ambiguous. Germline CDR1 reads MDHEN; CDR2 reads SYDVKM. The CDR3 is 16 residues long. V lost 1 base, J lost 1 base, and 12 bases lay in between.

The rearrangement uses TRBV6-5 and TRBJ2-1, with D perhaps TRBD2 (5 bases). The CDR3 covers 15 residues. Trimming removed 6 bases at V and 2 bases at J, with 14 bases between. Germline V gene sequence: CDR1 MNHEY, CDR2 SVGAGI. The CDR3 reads CASSPRGVTYNEQFF. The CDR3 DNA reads TGTGCCAGCAGCCCACGGGGAGTAACCTACAATGAGCAGTTCTTC.